The clone carrying this T cell receptor beta chain was found many times. A junction end diverges from the germline sequence, so it may reflect a read error. Germline V gene lookup returns CDR1 SSHAT and CDR2 FNYEAQ (reference sequence). CDR3 length: 14 residues. The sample comes from a study of human T cells and chemical hapten exposure. TCRdb processed the RACE reads anew with MiXCR; each CDR3 protein has one entry. The sample has 80,000 to 100,000 distinct CDR3 sequences, around 11% seen once. Regarding time point: patch test 1, 2 weeks after DPC sensitization. Treatment defined: therapeutic diphenylcyclopropenone sensitization with weekly scalp DPC. Patients had alopecia, were aged 18 to 70, and were not pregnant. The starting material, unfractionated whole blood, was used for total RNA extraction.

This specimen was whole blood, taken in connection with sensitization to the hapten diphenylcyclopropenone (DPC). The clonotype was recovered from a middle-aged woman with alopecia areata. Some clones in this sample may be carry-over from other donors' samples. The rearrangement uses TRBV7-7 and TRBJ2-5; tentative D call: TRBD1 (7 bases). The CDR3 nucleotides are TGTGCTAGCAGCCTTAACAGGGGAGGAGAGACCCAGTACTTC. This translates into CASSLNRGGETQYF. Supplemented by reference TRBV7-7 and TRBJ2-5, the full variable domain reads GAGVSQSPRYKVTKRGQDVTLRCDPISSHATLYWYQQALGQGPEFLTYFNYEAQPDKSGLPSDRFSAERPEGSISTLTIQRTEQRDSAMYRCASSLNRGGETQYFGPGTRLLVL.